These 19 T cell receptor beta chains were all obtained from the same sample, sequenced in a study of blood T cell repertoires in COVID-19. TCRdb's table, derived via immunoSEQ multiplex PCR, lists solely in-frame clones and lacks some. The table has about 60,000 clones, 75% to 95% seen once. Material: peripheral blood. The origin of the receptors is a man aged 60-69 years with acute or convalescent COVID-19.

This rearrangement joins TRBV7-2 to TRBJ2-5; 9 nucleotides align to TRBD2. Germline V lookup: CDR1 SGHTA, CDR2 FQGNSA. V trimming: 2 bases; J trimming: 5 bases; junction bases outside the gene matches: 6. CDR3 length: 15 residues. CDR3 in DNA: TGTGCCAGCAGCTTAATGGGCGGGAGGGCGGAGACCCAGTACTTC. Its protein is CASSLMGGRAETQYF.

This chain connects TRBV18 to TRBJ2-5, with 7 bases fitting TRBD1. The CDR3 contains 13 residues. Per the germline V gene, CDR1 is KGHSH and CDR2 is LQKENI. Unmatched junction bases numbered 10, after V lost 6 bases and J lost 9 bases. CDR3 in amino acids: CASSPDRKEPQYF. CDR3 coding DNA: TGTGCCAGCTCGCCGGACAGGAAGGAGCCCCAGTACTTC.

The genes are TRBV28 and TRBJ2-7; TRBD2 matches at 8 bases. The CDR3 runs to 11 residues. The ends lost 7 bases at V and 8 bases at J; junction bases unmatched: 4. The germline gives CDR1 MDHEN, CDR2 SYDVKM. CDR3 DNA: TGTGCCAGCAAGACGGGGGGGCAGCAGTACTTC. Translated, it gives CASKTGGQQYF.

The V and J genes are TRBV18 and TRBJ1-1, with 10 bases aligning to TRBD1. Germline V gene data show CDR1 as KGHSH and CDR2 as LQKENI. This CDR3 has 15 residues. J gave up 4 bases and V 2 bases, and 4 bases lay outside the gene matches. The CDR3 loop is CASSPSGQGGTEAFF. The CDR3 DNA reads as TGTGCCAGCTCACCATCCGGACAGGGGGGCACTGAAGCTTTCTTT.

This chain joins TRBV10-2 and TRBJ1-2; the D gene is possibly TRBD1 (5 bases). V lost 2 bases, J lost 2 bases, and 6 bases lay in between. Germline-derived CDR1 and CDR2 are WSHSY and SAAADI. The CDR3 spans 13 residues. The CDR3 nucleotides are TGCGCCAGCAGTGAGAACAGGAACTATGGCTACACCTTC. This gives the protein CASSENRNYGYTF.

The chain recombines TRBV4-1 with TRBJ2-1; possibly TRBD1 for D (6 bases). Trimming cost V 2 bases and J 1 base, with 9 bases left between them. The CDR3 covers 15 residues. Germline V gives CDR1 MGHRA, CDR2 YSYEKL. In DNA form, the CDR3 reads TGCGCCAGCAGCCAACAACAGGGATCCTACAATGAGCAGTTCTTC. Residues: CASSQQQGSYNEQFF.

This chain links TRBV3-1 (or the pseudogene TRBV3-2) with TRBJ1-1; D not resolved. The V end was cut by 1 base, the J end by 4 bases, with 7 bases between. The CDR3 contains 13 residues. Germline values: CDR1 LGHDT, CDR2 YNNKEL (reference sequence). The CDR3 nucleotides are TGTGCCAGCAGCCAAGTGTCGGGCACTGAAGCTTTCTTT. Translated: CASSQVSGTEAFF.

This chain connects TRBV9 to TRBJ2-5, with TRBD2 identical over 10 bases. Losses at the gene ends were 4 bases for V and 5 bases for J; bases not matched to a gene: 11. Germline V gene sequence: CDR1 SGDLS, CDR2 YYNGEE. This CDR3 is 16 amino acids long. The CDR3 region is CASSPEASGSRETQYF. DNA of the CDR3: TGTGCCAGCAGCCCGGAGGCTAGCGGGAGCCGGGAGACCCAGTACTTC.

J is TRBJ2-2 and V is TRBV28; D is unresolved. With 3 bases removed from V and 1 base from J, the gap between germline ends came to 21 bases. The germline CDR1 and CDR2 sequences are MDHEN and SYDVKM. CDR3 length equals 19 residues. DNA for the CDR3: TGTGCCAGCAGTTTCGCCGTTTTAGTGGGCTTCGAGAACACCGGGGAGCTGTTTTTT. It codes for CASSFAVLVGFENTGELFF.

CDR3 DNA sequence: TGTGCCAGCTCACCGGCGGAAGAGACCCAGTACTTC. Translated: CASSPAEETQYF. This chain connects TRBV18 to TRBJ2-5; no clear D. Trimming pared 3 bases from V and 3 bases from J, leaving 5 bases between. Germline V CDR1 and CDR2: KGHSH, LQKENI. CDR3 length: 12 amino acids.

The table lists this clone with a count of one. The chain joins TRBV6-6 to TRBJ1-5, with no clear D. Trimming cost V 5 bases and J 0 bases, with 11 bases left between them. This CDR3 region has 15 residues. Germline loops: CDR1 MNHNY, CDR2 SVGAGI (reference sequence). CDR3 residues: CASSRSGASNQPQHF. In DNA form, the CDR3 reads TGTGCCAGCAGTCGATCAGGAGCTAGCAATCAGCCCCAGCATTTT.

The CDR3 nucleotides read TGTGCCAGCAGTTTACCCCTCGAAGAGACCCAGTACTTC. Protein: CASSLPLEETQYF. The V gene is TRBV28, the J gene TRBJ2-5; D is undetermined. The CDR3 extends over 13 amino acids. Germline-derived CDR1 and CDR2 are MDHEN and SYDVKM. Between the trimmed V and J ends, which lost 2 bases and 3 bases, there was a span of 7 bases. The whole variable domain, filled in from reference TRBV28 and TRBJ2-5, reads DVKVTQSSRYLVKRTGEKVFLECVQDMDHENMFWYRQDPGLGLRLIYFSYDVKMKEKGDIPEGYSVSREKKERFSLILESASTNQTSMYLCASSLPLEETQYFGPGTRLLVL.

The gene calls are TRBV2 and TRBJ1-1; D is unresolved. CDR3 length: 12 residues. Germline-derived CDR1 and CDR2 are SNHLY and FYNNEI. Trimming pared 10 bases from V and 6 bases from J, leaving 15 bases between. Written as DNA, the CDR3 is TGTGCCAACGAGGAGGGTCGGGCTGAAGCTTTCTTT. It yields the protein CANEEGRAEAFF.

The rearrangement links TRBV19 to TRBJ1-1, with 8 positions matching TRBD1. The CDR3 covers 14 residues. CDR1 is LNHDA, CDR2 SQIVND, per germline (reference sequence). V was clipped by 7 bases and J by 4 bases; unmatched bases: 8. DNA for the CDR3: TGTGCCAGTATCACCAGGGGGCAGCGCACTGAAGCTTTCTTT. Residues: CASITRGQRTEAFF.

The CDR3 loop is CASSLGQGVTYNEQFF. The CDR3 DNA reads as TGTGCCAGCAGCCTAGGGCAGGGGGTGACCTACAATGAGCAGTTCTTC. The chain recombines TRBV7-9 with TRBJ2-1; TRBD1 matches 7 bases. The CDR3 is made up of 16 amino acids. V trimming: 5 bases; J trimming: 2 bases; junction bases outside the gene matches: 9. The V gene's germline CDR1 is SEHNR and CDR2 FQNEAQ (reference sequence).

The J gene is TRBJ2-3, the V gene TRBV19; tentatively, D is TRBD1 (5 bases). The CDR3 runs to 14 residues. Germline lookup yields CDR1 LNHDA and CDR2 SQIVND (reference sequence). Trimming removed 7 bases at V and 1 base at J, with 12 bases between. The CDR3 nucleotides are TGTGCCAGTACCCAGGGTTGGGGCACAGATACGCAGTATTTT. Encoded protein: CASTQGWGTDTQYF.

In nucleotides, the CDR3 is TGCAGCACCTCGTCGTCGGGGTTGGTGAACACTGAAGCTTTCTTT. It codes for CSTSSSGLVNTEAFF. This chain joins TRBV29-1 and TRBJ1-1; D unresolved. CDR1 and CDR2 from the germline V gene are SQVTM and ANQGSEA. The germline V and J ends were trimmed by 8 bases and 0 bases, with 19 bases remaining between them. The CDR3 spans 15 residues.

The gene calls are TRBV28 and TRBJ1-4, with D maybe TRBD1 (6 bases). CDR3 size: 14 residues. V shed 5 bases and J shed 5 bases, with 12 bases lying between them. Germline lookup yields CDR1 MDHEN and CDR2 SYDVKM. This CDR3 is CASSPSGTNEKLFF. The CDR3 DNA is TGTGCCAGCAGTCCCAGCGGGACAAATGAAAAACTGTTTTTT. Full variable domain (outside the CDR3, taken from reference TRBV28 and TRBJ1-4): DVKVTQSSRYLVKRTGEKVFLECVQDMDHENMFWYRQDPGLGLRLIYFSYDVKMKEKGDIPEGYSVSREKKERFSLILESASTNQTSMYLCASSPSGTNEKLFFGSGTQLSVL.

The chain employs TRBV28 and TRBJ2-1; tentative D call: TRBD1 (5 bases). This CDR3 spans 12 amino acids. Per the germline V gene, CDR1 is MDHEN and CDR2 is SYDVKM. V lost 1 base to trimming and J lost 12 bases, with 10 bases between them. The CDR3 here is CASSLSADMQFF. The CDR3 DNA reads TGTGCCAGCAGTTTATCGGCGGACATGCAGTTCTTC.